Included here is one T cell receptor (beta chain) sequence, with context. The same CDR3 arises from other DNA sequences in this sample as well. Cohort 3 donors counted as recovered after two negative PCRs, clearance, or resolved symptoms. These data belong to a study of blood T cell repertoires in COVID-19. This CDR3 has 15 amino acids. Trimming took 2 bases from V and 0 from J; bases not matched to a gene: 3. The germline gives CDR1 MNHEY, CDR2 SVGAGI. Assay used: immunoSEQ multiplex PCR; TCRdb lists only in-frame clones, some missing. The repertoire holds 380,000 or so clones, about 89% seen once, with 1% to 1.5% in the top ten.

The rearrangement uses TRBV6-5 and TRBJ1-2, with 7 bases aligning to TRBD1. The clonotype comes from a man aged 25-45 years who had recovered from COVID-19. Sequenced: PBMCs or T cells enriched from blood (not recorded which). The CDR3, as DNA: TGTGCCAGCAGTTACGGGGGACAGCCTAACTATGGCTACACCTTC. It codes for CASSYGGQPNYGYTF.